The 31 T cell receptor beta chains below come from one sample, sequenced in a study of blood T cell repertoires in COVID-19. Assay used: immunoSEQ multiplex PCR; TCRdb lists only in-frame clones, some missing. The data contain 150,000 to 200,000 clones, roughly 89% of them singletons. Sequencing was done on a sample of peripheral blood. The receptor source for this set is a human donor in a cohort sampled during active COVID-19.

The chain carries TRBV28 and TRBJ2-1; D is possibly TRBD2 (5 bases). The CDR3 sequence is 13 residues long. Germline assignment: CDR1 MDHEN and CDR2 SYDVKM. Trimming removed 10 bases from V and 0 bases from J, with 10 bases in between. This CDR3 reads CAITRGSYNEQFF. CDR3 DNA: TGTGCCATCACTCGGGGCTCCTACAATGAGCAGTTCTTC. Looking up the rest from reference TRBV28 and TRBJ2-1 gives the full variable domain: DVKVTQSSRYLVKRTGEKVFLECVQDMDHENMFWYRQDPGLGLRLIYFSYDVKMKEKGDIPEGYSVSREKKERFSLILESASTNQTSMYLCAITRGSYNEQFFGPGTRLTVL.

The genes are TRBV4-1 and TRBJ2-2; D is ambiguous. The CDR3 consists of 16 residues. Trimming took 5 bases from V and 4 from J, leaving 17 bases between them. Germline assignment: CDR1 MGHRA and CDR2 YSYEKL. The CDR3 DNA sequence: TGCGCCAGCAGCGAGAGGAGCCCAGCCGGCACCGGGGAGCTGTTTTTT. It yields the protein CASSERSPAGTGELFF.

This chain joins TRBV30 and TRBJ1-1; D possibly corresponds to TRBD1 (5 bases). V gave up 0 bases and J gave up 1 base, with 18 bases separating them. Germline loops: CDR1 GTSNPN, CDR2 SVGIG (reference sequence). This CDR3 comprises 17 residues. CDR3 residues: CAWSVSTVSFSNTEAFF. The DNA for the CDR3 is TGTGCCTGGAGTGTGTCGACAGTTTCTTTCTCGAACACTGAAGCTTTCTTT.

The chain joins TRBV30 to TRBJ2-1, with 8 positions matching TRBD2. This CDR3 contains 14 residues. CDR1 is GTSNPN and CDR2 is SVGIG in the germline V gene (reference sequence). The J segment lost 5 bases and the V segment lost 4 bases, leaving 7 bases of the junction unmatched. In DNA form, the CDR3 reads TGTGCCTGGACCGGGGATAGCGGGAACAATGAGCAGTTCTTC. Translated: CAWTGDSGNNEQFF. The full variable domain, rest sourced from reference TRBV30 and TRBJ2-1, is SQTIHQWPATLVQPVGSPLSLECTVEGTSNPNLYWYRQAAGRGLQLLFYSVGIGQISSEVPQNLSASRPQDRQFILSSKKLLLSDSGFYLCAWTGDSGNNEQFFGPGTRLTVL.

Here the CDR3 reads CASRPNTGMNTEAFF. CDR3 in DNA: TGTGCCAGCAGGCCCAATACAGGGATGAACACTGAAGCTTTCTTT. The chain couples TRBV28 to TRBJ1-1; TRBD1 might be the D (6 bases). Trimming removed 6 bases at V and 0 bases at J, with 14 bases between. The CDR3 runs to 15 residues. CDR1 is MDHEN and CDR2 is SYDVKM in the germline V gene.

This clone was seen a single time. The chain uses TRBV12-3 or TRBV12-4 and TRBJ2-3; a weak D match, TRBD2 (5 bases). Trimming left V 8 bases short and J 2 bases short, with 8 bases between. The CDR3 extends over 12 amino acids. The DNA of the CDR3 is TGTGCCAGCTTCGGGGACACAGATACGCAGTATTTT. This sequence encodes CASFGDTDTQYF.

This clone was seen once. The V gene is TRBV28, the J gene TRBJ2-7, with 7 bases lining up with TRBD1. CDR3 length equals 12 residues. V was clipped by 3 bases and J by 4 bases; unmatched bases: 0. In germline, CDR1 is MDHEN, CDR2 SYDVKM. The CDR3 region is CASSLDRYEQYF. CDR3 bases: TGTGCCAGCAGTTTGGACAGGTACGAGCAGTACTTC. Full variable domain (rest looked up from reference TRBV28 and TRBJ2-7): DVKVTQSSRYLVKRTGEKVFLECVQDMDHENMFWYRQDPGLGLRLIYFSYDVKMKEKGDIPEGYSVSREKKERFSLILESASTNQTSMYLCASSLDRYEQYFGPGTRLTVT.

V is TRBV7-2 and J is TRBJ2-7; TRBD1 is a possible D gene (6 bases). Deletions cut 5 bases from V and 2 bases from J, with 22 bases between. Germline V gene data show CDR1 as SGHTA and CDR2 as FQGNSA. This CDR3 is built from 17 residues. The CDR3: CASSQGLALQGPYEQYF. CDR3 bases: TGTGCCAGCAGCCAAGGACTGGCCCTACAGGGTCCCTACGAGCAGTACTTC. The variable domain in full, completed from reference TRBV7-2 and TRBJ2-7, reads GAGVSQSPSNKVTEKGKDVELRCDPISGHTALYWYRQSLGQGLEFLIYFQGNSAPDKSGLPSDRFSAERTGGSVSTLTIQRTQQEDSAVYLCASSQGLALQGPYEQYFGPGTRLTVT.

This clone came up a few times. The chain couples TRBV2 to TRBJ2-1, with D tentatively TRBD2 (6 bases). CDR1 SNHLY and CDR2 FYNNEI come from the germline V gene. The CDR3 extends over 13 amino acids. The V and J ends lost 2 bases and 4 bases respectively, with 6 bases between them. The CDR3 here is CASSEREYNEQFF. In DNA, the CDR3 is TGTGCCAGCAGTGAACGGGAGTACAATGAGCAGTTCTTC.

CDR3 sequence reads: CASSYSTTGIYGYTF. DNA for the CDR3: TGTGCCAGCAGTTACTCGACGACAGGGATCTATGGCTACACCTTC. The rearrangement joins TRBV6-5 to TRBJ1-2; 7 bases map to TRBD1. V lost 0 bases and J lost 4; bases outside the gene matches: 5. Germline lookup yields CDR1 MNHEY and CDR2 SVGAGI. There are 15 residues in the CDR3.

The chain couples TRBV5-1 to TRBJ1-2; 11 nucleotides agree with TRBD1. Trimming removed 4 bases from V and 4 bases from J; junction bases left unmatched: 6. CDR1 SGHRS and CDR2 YFSETQ come from the germline V gene. The CDR3 has 15 residues. The CDR3 spells CASSPGTGGGYGYTF. CDR3 in DNA: TGCGCCAGCAGCCCCGGGACAGGGGGAGGCTATGGCTACACCTTC.

This chain connects TRBV28 to TRBJ1-4, with D perhaps matching TRBD1 (5 bases). The CDR3 loop spans 16 amino acids. Germline-derived CDR1 and CDR2 are MDHEN and SYDVKM. Trimming took off 5 bases at V and 8 bases at J, with 21 bases between the two ends. CDR3 DNA: TGTGCCAGCAGTGGGGGGACTCCACCCGGGAGGGAAAAACTGTTTTTT. This translates into CASSGGTPPGREKLFF. The full variable domain, its missing parts supplied by reference TRBV28 and TRBJ1-4, is DVKVTQSSRYLVKRTGEKVFLECVQDMDHENMFWYRQDPGLGLRLIYFSYDVKMKEKGDIPEGYSVSREKKERFSLILESASTNQTSMYLCASSGGTPPGREKLFFGSGTQLSVL.

This clone was observed a few times. The chain is built from TRBV3-1 (or the pseudogene TRBV3-2) and TRBJ1-2, with D possibly being TRBD1 (6 bases). Germline V CDR1 and CDR2: LGHDT, YNNKEL (reference sequence). This CDR3 comprises 17 residues. Trimming pared 2 bases from V and 0 bases from J, leaving 16 bases between. The CDR3 protein is CASSQMPSRTANYGYTF. DNA for the CDR3: TGTGCCAGCAGCCAAATGCCCTCTCGGACAGCTAACTATGGCTACACCTTC.

The rearrangement uses TRBV6-2 or TRBV6-3 and TRBJ2-7, with 9 bases fitting TRBD2. The CDR3 runs to 14 residues. In germline, CDR1 is MNHEY, CDR2 SVGEGT. V lost 6 bases to trimming and J lost 6 bases; unmatched junction nucleotides: 9. The CDR3 spells CASSLPSGAGEQYF. The DNA for the CDR3 is TGTGCCAGCAGCCTACCTAGCGGGGCTGGCGAGCAGTACTTC.

The chain links TRBV19 to TRBJ1-6; D is uncertain. CDR1 and CDR2 from the germline V gene are LNHDA and SQIVND (reference sequence). The CDR3 sequence is 15 residues long. The germline V and J ends were trimmed by 5 bases and 2 bases, with 10 bases remaining between them. The CDR3 nucleotides are TGTGCCAGTAGTCTGGGAGAGCCCTATAATTCACCCCTCCACTTT. This translates into CASSLGEPYNSPLHF.

The chain is built from TRBV29-1 and TRBJ2-3; TRBD1 matches 7 bases. The CDR3 is made up of 13 amino acids. Unmatched junction bases numbered 8, after V lost 7 bases and J lost 4 bases. Germline V gene data show CDR1 as SQVTM and CDR2 as ANQGSEA. The CDR3, as DNA: TGCAGCGCGACACTTCAGGGGGCAGATACGCAGTATTTT. Translated: CSATLQGADTQYF.

The V call is TRBV5-5, the J call TRBJ2-7; TRBD1 aligns across 8 bases. The V and J ends lost 0 bases and 3 bases, in that order; junction bases with no gene match: 11. CDR1 is SGHKS, CDR2 YYEKEE, per germline (reference sequence). This CDR3 region has 17 residues. CDR3 nucleotide sequence: TGTGCCAGCAGCTTGGACCCGACAGGGGCTTCCCTCTACGAGCAGTACTTC. This gives the protein CASSLDPTGASLYEQYF.

The chain has TRBV6-2 or TRBV6-3 and TRBJ1-1; D call uncertain. This CDR3 comprises 12 residues. The ends were cut back, 0 bases at V and 10 bases at J, with 9 bases in the middle. The germline CDR1 and CDR2 sequences are MNHEY and SVGEGT. The CDR3: CASSYSRERAFF. CDR3 coding DNA: TGTGCCAGCAGTTACTCGAGGGAGAGAGCTTTCTTT.

This clone was counted between two and nine times. The CDR3 DNA follows: TGTGCCAGCAGCCACCCCAAGGGACAGGGGACACCTAACACTGAAGCTTTCTTT. Translating gives CASSHPKGQGTPNTEAFF. V gene TRBV7-9 combines with J gene TRBJ1-1; the match to TRBD1 covers 10 bases. This CDR3 spans 18 amino acids. Unmatched junction bases numbered 14, after V lost 5 bases and J lost 2 bases. Germline CDR1 and CDR2: SEHNR and FQNEAQ (reference sequence). The whole variable domain, remainder taken from reference TRBV7-9 and TRBJ1-1, is DTGVSQNPRHKITKRGQNVTFRCDPISEHNRLYWYRQTLGQGPEFLTYFQNEAQLEKSRLLSDRFSAERPKGSFSTLEIQRTEQGDSAMYLCASSHPKGQGTPNTEAFFGQGTRLTVV.

This clone was picked up one time. This rearrangement joins TRBV27 to TRBJ2-1; D remains ambiguous. The CDR3 sequence is 11 residues long. Looked up from germline, CDR1 is MNHEY and CDR2 is SMNVEV (reference sequence). The V end was cut by 7 bases, the J end by 4 bases, with 5 bases between. The chain's CDR3 is CASTHYNEQFF. Written as DNA, the CDR3 is TGTGCCAGCACCCATTACAATGAGCAGTTCTTC.

This clone was detected once. This chain links TRBV7-9 with TRBJ2-7, with TRBD2 as a possible D gene (6 bases). This CDR3 is built from 14 residues. CDR1 is SEHNR, CDR2 FQNEAQ, per germline (reference sequence). Trimming left V 7 bases short and J 3 bases short, with 16 bases between. The CDR3 region has the DNA TGTGCCAGCACCCCCGGGAGTTCGGGCTACGAGCAGTACTTC. Its translation is CASTPGSSGYEQYF.

J is TRBJ2-5 and V is TRBV11-2, with a possible D match to TRBD2 (5 bases). The CDR3 covers 16 residues. In germline, CDR1 is SGHAT, CDR2 FQNNGV. V was shortened by 5 bases and J by 4 bases, with 20 bases between the two germline ends. CDR3 loop: CASSPGRDPEGETQYF. In DNA form, the CDR3 reads TGTGCCAGCAGCCCCGGCCGGGATCCCGAGGGAGAGACCCAGTACTTC. The full variable domain, in which reference TRBV11-2 and TRBJ2-5 provide the parts outside the CDR3, is EAGVAQSPRYKIIEKRQSVAFWCNPISGHATLYWYQQILGQGPKLLIQFQNNGVVDDSQLPKDRFSAERLKGVDSTLKIQPAKLEDSAVYLCASSPGRDPEGETQYFGPGTRLLVL.

This clone is a singleton in its sample. CDR3 DNA: TGTGCCAGCAGTACTCCGGGGACAGGGAATTCACCCCTCCACTTT. Its protein is CASSTPGTGNSPLHF. This chain links TRBV28 with TRBJ1-6, with 9 bases fitting TRBD1. The CDR3 has 15 amino acids. Germline V CDR1 and CDR2: MDHEN, SYDVKM. V gave up 5 bases and J gave up 7 bases; unmatched junction bases: 6.

The chain joins TRBV6-6 to TRBJ2-1; 8 positions agree with TRBD1. V lost 3 bases to trimming and J lost 6 bases; unmatched junction nucleotides: 10. Germline V CDR1 and CDR2: MNHNY, SVGAGI (reference sequence). This CDR3 spans 16 amino acids. The chain's CDR3 is CASSYGDRSETNEQFF. The CDR3 DNA reads as TGTGCCAGCAGTTATGGGGACAGGAGCGAAACCAATGAGCAGTTCTTC.

The chain combines TRBV2 with TRBJ2-7; TRBD2 aligns across 7 bases. Germline CDR1 is SNHLY and CDR2 is FYNNEI. V was pared by 7 bases and J by 2 bases, with 2 bases of the junction left unmatched. The CDR3 consists of 12 residues. The CDR3 DNA reads as TGTGCCAGCATAGCGGGCGCCTACGAGCAGTACTTC. Protein: CASIAGAYEQYF. Full variable domain (rest looked up from reference TRBV2 and TRBJ2-7): EPEVTQTPSHQVTQMGQEVILRCVPISNHLYFYWYRQILGQKVEFLVSFYNNEISEKSEIFDDQFSVERPDGSNFTLKIRSTKLEDSAMYFCASIAGAYEQYFGPGTRLTVT.

The V call is TRBV16, the J call TRBJ2-1, with D perhaps matching TRBD2 (5 bases). The CDR3 loop spans 14 amino acids. V shed 0 bases and J shed 8 bases, with 11 bases lying between them. From germline, CDR1 is KGHSY and CDR2 FQNENV. CDR3 region: CASSQSRGLDEQFF. For the CDR3, the DNA is TGTGCCAGCAGCCAATCCCGGGGATTGGATGAGCAGTTCTTC.

The V call is TRBV6-4, the J call TRBJ1-5; D is possibly TRBD1 (5 bases). Germline CDR1 MRHNA, CDR2 SNTAGT. The CDR3 is made up of 15 amino acids. Trimming shortened V by 0 bases and J by 4 bases, and 10 bases separated the two germline ends. CDR3 amino acids: CASSDSDRVNQPQHF. CDR3 coding DNA: TGTGCCAGCAGTGACTCAGACAGAGTGAATCAGCCCCAGCATTTT.

The chain couples TRBV6-5 to TRBJ2-7, with 13 positions matching TRBD2. Trimming cost V 7 bases and J 0 bases; bases outside gene matches: 3. The CDR3 contains 15 residues. CDR1 and CDR2 (germline): MNHEY, SVGAGI. CDR3 region: CASTRLAGGSYEQYF. The CDR3 DNA reads TGTGCCAGCACCCGACTAGCGGGAGGCTCCTACGAGCAGTACTTC.

The J gene is TRBJ1-5, the V gene TRBV24-1; a possible D gene is TRBD1 (5 bases). The CDR3 sequence is 14 residues long. CDR1 and CDR2 (germline): KGHDR, SFDVKD. Trimming took off 2 bases at V and 6 bases at J, with 10 bases between the two ends. CDR3 sequence: CATSDSQGGQPQHF. CDR3 DNA: TGTGCCACCAGTGATTCCCAGGGAGGTCAGCCCCAGCATTTT.

The chain couples TRBV7-3 to TRBJ2-5; perhaps TRBD1 as D (5 bases). Trimming removed 6 bases from V and 5 bases from J, with 13 bases in between. Germline V gene sequence: CDR1 SGHTA, CDR2 FQGTGA. This CDR3 is 13 amino acids long. The CDR3 bases are TGTGCCAGCAGTATGGGGCCGGGTGAGACCCAGTACTTC. The encoded protein is CASSMGPGETQYF.

This clone was seen more than once but under ten times. This chain joins TRBV12-5 and TRBJ1-1; D gene unclear. The CDR3 length is 14 residues. With 5 bases removed from V and 1 base from J, the gap between germline ends came to 11 bases. Germline CDR1 LGHNT, CDR2 FRNRAP. CDR3 sequence reads: CASGTGSPNTEAFF. CDR3 sequence (DNA): TGTGCTAGTGGTACGGGGAGCCCGAACACTGAAGCTTTCTTT.